Below, 14 T cell receptor beta chains from the same sample are listed, as sequenced in a study of Ad26.COV2.S vaccination and SARS-CoV-2 variants. This sample's treatment: about 20 received Ad26.COV2.S at low or high dose, single or two shots; several received placebo; per-sample allocation not given. Samples analyzed were those drawn on day 63 after the first vaccine or placebo injection. Assay: immunoSEQ multiplex PCR; the TCRdb copy retains only in-frame clones and omits some. The table lists about 480,000 clones, approximately 88% of them singletons. The material was peripheral blood, obtained in a trial of Ad26.COV2.S vaccine versus placebo. The receptors here all came from a person aged 18-60 years who received the Ad26.COV2.S COVID-19 vaccine or a placebo.

This clone has just one count. The chain employs TRBV11-2 and TRBJ2-1; possibly TRBD2 for D (5 bases). Germline lookup yields CDR1 SGHAT and CDR2 FQNNGV. V shed 1 base and J shed 9 bases, with 19 bases lying between them. This CDR3 contains 16 residues. The DNA of the CDR3 is TGTGCCAGCAGCTTAGCGGGATTGGGCCTACAATTTGAGCAGTTCTTC. It is translated as CASSLAGLGLQFEQFF.

The V gene is TRBV27, the J gene TRBJ2-1; the D gene is possibly TRBD2 (6 bases). Per the germline V gene, CDR1 is MNHEY and CDR2 is SMNVEV (reference sequence). Trimming left V 6 bases short and J 12 bases short, with 21 bases between. The CDR3 is 14 residues long. Here the CDR3 reads CASRSWTTQGLQFF. The CDR3 nucleotides are TGTGCCAGCAGATCGTGGACTACCCAAGGTTTGCAGTTCTTC.

This sequence joins TRBV19 and TRBJ2-1; maybe TRBD2 (6 bases). Germline loops: CDR1 LNHDA, CDR2 SQIVND (reference sequence). The V end lost 8 bases, the J end lost 3 bases, and 11 bases lay between the germline ends. The CDR3 contains 13 residues. The CDR3 region is CASALGGYNEQFF. DNA for the CDR3: TGTGCCAGTGCGCTGGGGGGCTACAATGAGCAGTTCTTC.

The chain couples TRBV7-2 to TRBJ1-1; no definite D call. Germline CDR1 and CDR2: SGHTA and FQGNSA. This CDR3 has 14 residues. Trimming pared 5 bases from V and 5 bases from J, leaving 15 bases between. This CDR3 is CASSGLTVRTEAFF. In nucleotides, the CDR3 is TGTGCCAGCAGCGGACTTACAGTTCGGACTGAAGCTTTCTTT.

The chain combines TRBV29-1 with TRBJ1-5; tentative D call: TRBD1 (6 bases). The CDR3 contains 13 residues. Trimming pared 4 bases from V and 3 bases from J, leaving 10 bases between. Germline V CDR1 and CDR2: SQVTM, ANQGSEA. The CDR3 nucleotides read TGCAGCGTTGGCGCAGGGGACAATCAGCCCCAGCATTTT. As protein: CSVGAGDNQPQHF.

This chain uses TRBV6-5 with TRBJ1-1; a weak D match, TRBD1 (6 bases). Trimming stripped 8 bases from V and 0 bases from J, with 16 bases between. The germline CDR1 and CDR2 sequences are MNHEY and SVGAGI. CDR3 length: 15 amino acids. CDR3 amino acids: CASPKAYRVNTEAFF. CDR3 in DNA: TGTGCCAGCCCTAAAGCGTACAGGGTGAACACTGAAGCTTTCTTT.

The chain has TRBV6-2 or TRBV6-3 and TRBJ2-3; TRBD1 matches 7 bases. Germline lookup yields CDR1 MNHEY and CDR2 SVGEGT. CDR3 length: 18 amino acids. Trimming removed 2 bases from V and 3 bases from J; junction bases left unmatched: 14. The CDR3 coding sequence is TGTGCCAGCAGTTACCTCCTCTGGGACAGAGTTCTTACAGATACGCAGTATTTT. It yields the protein CASSYLLWDRVLTDTQYF.

The rearrangement joins TRBV19 to TRBJ2-6, with TRBD1 identical over 9 bases. The CDR3 has 17 amino acids. Germline V gives CDR1 LNHDA, CDR2 SQIVND (reference sequence). The J segment lost 0 bases and the V segment lost 10 bases, leaving 10 bases of the junction unmatched. The CDR3 nucleotides read TGTGCCACGTGGGACAGGGAGAGGATCTCTGGGGCCAACGTCCTGACTTTC. This codes for CATWDRERISGANVLTF.

The rearrangement joins TRBV18 to TRBJ2-1; possible D gene TRBD1, 6 bases. The CDR3 is 15 amino acids. Looked up from germline, CDR1 is KGHSH and CDR2 is LQKENI. V was shortened by 2 bases and J by 2 bases, with 10 bases between the two germline ends. The CDR3 DNA sequence: TGTGCCAGCTCACCAAGCGCAGGGGCCTACAATGAGCAGTTCTTC. Translated: CASSPSAGAYNEQFF.

About this clone itself: In the same sample, other DNA sequences code for this CDR3. The rearrangement joins TRBV12-3 or TRBV12-4 to TRBJ1-1; D ambiguous. The CDR3 length is 13 residues. V lost 3 bases and J 1 base, leaving 6 bases between the germline ends. The CDR3 DNA reads TGTGCCAGCAGTTTGAAAGGGAACACTGAAGCTTTCTTT. Its protein product is CASSLKGNTEAFF.

This chain uses TRBV28 with TRBJ2-1; TRBD2 aligns across 12 bases. The CDR3 runs to 15 residues. J was trimmed by 10 bases and V by 5 bases; bases with no gene match: 9. From germline, CDR1 is MDHEN and CDR2 SYDVKM. CDR3: CASSNPLAGGPEQFF. CDR3 in DNA: TGTGCCAGCAGTAATCCGCTAGCGGGAGGGCCAGAGCAGTTCTTC.

As regards this clone: A much bigger clone sits one base away, suggesting this may be a read error. The sample holds other DNA sequences that translate to the same CDR3. The V and J genes are TRBV12-3 or TRBV12-4 and TRBJ1-5; TRBD1 matches at 9 bases. This CDR3 has 13 residues. Germline trimming cut 6 bases from V and 4 bases from J; bases unmatched to any gene: 1. This CDR3 is CASRGTGNQPQHF. In DNA, the CDR3 is TGTGCCAGCAGGGGGACAGGGAATCAGCCCCAGCATTTT.

The rearrangement links TRBV13 to TRBJ1-1; 7 bases align to TRBD1. J gave up 1 base and V 4 bases, and 12 bases lay outside the gene matches. The CDR3 has 17 residues. Germline assignment: CDR1 PRHDT and CDR2 FYEKMQ (reference sequence). The CDR3 coding sequence is TGTGCCAGCAGCTCGAGAGGAGGGAGGGGGCCGAACACTGAAGCTTTCTTT. This translates into CASSSRGGRGPNTEAFF.

The CDR3 loop reads CASSQVLGSPLHF. CDR3 in DNA: TGCGCCAGCAGCCAAGTTTTGGGTTCACCCCTCCACTTT. The chain carries TRBV4-1 and TRBJ1-6; D unclear. The CDR3 sequence is 13 residues long. V lost 1 base, J lost 9 bases, and 7 bases lay in between. Germline lookup yields CDR1 MGHRA and CDR2 YSYEKL.